Listed below are T cell receptor beta chains from one sample, sequenced in a study of blood T cell repertoires in COVID-19. Some clones are missing from TCRdb's copy, which holds only in-frame ones; the method was immunoSEQ multiplex PCR. The data contain over 60,000 clones, about 85% of them singletons. Sequences were obtained from peripheral blood. These receptors were taken from a woman older than 75 with active or convalescent COVID-19. The CDR3 runs from the conserved cysteine through the conserved F or W. A D gene is named only where the DNA matches it firmly. Size tells how often a clone was seen (once, few, many) or the class of an expanded clone, and some rows leave it out.

J: TRBJ2-3
D: -
size: -
V: TRBV5-1
CDR3: CASSLSLGGQLTDTQYF
DNA: TGCGCCAGCAGCTTGTCGTTGGGGGGGCAGCTCACAGATACGCAGTATTTT

J: TRBJ2-5
D: TRBD1
size: -
V: TRBV11-3
CDR3: CASSLGQGTQETQYF
DNA: TGTGCCAGCAGCTTAGGACAGGGAACCCAAGAGACCCAGTACTTC

J: TRBJ1-2
D: TRBD1
size: -
V: TRBV10-3
CDR3: CAISMGQTDYGYTF
DNA: TGTGCCATCAGTATGGGACAGACCGACTATGGCTACACCTTC

J: TRBJ1-2
D: -
size: -
V: TRBV28
CDR3: CASSLSDTGGYTF
DNA: TGTGCCAGCAGTTTAAGTGATACGGGGGGCTACACCTTC

J: TRBJ1-2
D: -
size: -
V: TRBV9
CDR3: CASTRTQSNYGYTF
DNA: TGTGCCAGCACCAGGACACAATCTAACTATGGCTACACCTTC

J: TRBJ2-5
D: TRBD2
size: -
V: TRBV7-8
CDR3: CASSLGAGPQETQYF
DNA: TGTGCCAGCAGCTTAGGAGCGGGGCCCCAAGAGACCCAGTACTTC

J: TRBJ1-3
D: -
size: -
V: TRBV6-1
CDR3: CASSETAFSGNTIYF
DNA: TGTGCCAGCAGTGAGACAGCCTTCTCTGGAAACACCATATATTTT

J: TRBJ2-7
D: -
size: -
V: TRBV3-1/TRBV3-2
CDR3: CASSPDRHSSYEQYF
DNA: TGTGCCAGCAGCCCAGACAGGCATTCCTCCTACGAGCAGTACTTC

J: TRBJ1-4
D: -
size: -
V: TRBV15
CDR3: CATSRDGGVGEKLFF
DNA: TGTGCCACCAGCAGAGATGGAGGGGTGGGGGAAAAACTGTTTTTT

J: TRBJ2-2
D: TRBD2
size: -
V: TRBV27
CDR3: CASSYRVGLGVPGELFF
DNA: TGTGCCAGCAGTTATCGTGTCGGACTAGGGGTTCCCGGGGAGCTGTTTTTT

J: TRBJ1-3
D: -
size: -
V: TRBV7-8
CDR3: CASSFRLEHTIYF
DNA: TGTGCCAGCAGCTTTCGGTTGGAGCACACCATATATTTT

J: TRBJ2-1
D: TRBD2
size: -
V: TRBV4-3
CDR3: CASKKRGGSNEQFF
DNA: TGCGCCAGCAAAAAGCGGGGGGGATCTAATGAGCAGTTCTTC

J: TRBJ1-5
D: TRBD1
size: -
V: TRBV30
CDR3: CAWSVAAGGPGVDQPQHF
DNA: TGTGCCTGGAGTGTAGCTGCAGGGGGCCCGGGCGTGGATCAGCCCCAGCATTTT

J: TRBJ2-7
D: TRBD2
size: -
V: TRBV7-2
CDR3: CASSLRGGPSYEQYF
DNA: TGTGCCAGCAGCCTCCGGGGGGGCCCGTCCTACGAGCAGTACTTC

J: TRBJ2-2
D: -
size: few
V: TRBV11-3
CDR3: CASSRSGAGELFF
DNA: TGTGCCAGCAGCCGGTCGGGGGCCGGGGAGCTGTTTTTT

J: TRBJ2-3
D: -
size: -
V: TRBV27
CDR3: CASSPLAGNTDTQYF
DNA: TGTGCCAGCAGCCCCCTAGCTGGTAACACAGATACGCAGTATTTT

J: TRBJ2-5
D: -
size: -
V: TRBV7-2
CDR3: CASSTSGTPGQETQYF
DNA: TGTGCCAGCAGCACATCGGGTACGCCGGGCCAAGAGACCCAGTACTTC

J: TRBJ1-4
D: TRBD1
size: few
V: TRBV4-1
CDR3: CASSLRTGTATNEKLFF
DNA: TGCGCCAGCAGCCTGCGGACAGGGACTGCAACTAATGAAAAACTGTTTTTT

J: TRBJ1-5
D: -
size: -
V: TRBV7-9
CDR3: CASKDTGGYSNQPQHF
DNA: TGTGCCAGCAAAGACACGGGGGGGTATAGCAATCAGCCCCAGCATTTT

J: TRBJ1-2
D: TRBD1
size: -
V: TRBV7-2
CDR3: CASSLQGALNHYGYTF
DNA: TGTGCCAGCAGCTTACAGGGGGCCCTGAACCACTATGGCTACACCTTC

J: TRBJ1-2
D: -
size: few
V: TRBV9
CDR3: CASSVGSRNYGYTF
DNA: TGTGCCAGCAGCGTAGGGAGTCGGAACTATGGCTACACCTTC

J: TRBJ2-1
D: TRBD2
size: few
V: TRBV3-1/TRBV3-2
CDR3: CASSPGGGGEQFF
DNA: TGTGCCAGCAGCCCGGGGGGGGGTGGTGAGCAGTTCTTC

J: TRBJ2-7
D: -
size: -
V: TRBV2
CDR3: CASSRSTAYEQYF
DNA: TGTGCCAGCAGTCGATCCACTGCCTACGAGCAGTACTTC

J: TRBJ1-6
D: -
size: -
V: TRBV21-1
CDR3: CASSKGGTGDSPLHF
DNA: TGTGCCAGCAGCAAAGGGGGCACAGGGGATTCACCCCTCCACTTT

J: TRBJ2-3
D: -
size: once
V: TRBV19
CDR3: CASSIDRGDTQYF
DNA: TGTGCCAGTAGTATAGATCGGGGGGATACGCAGTATTTT

J: TRBJ1-2
D: -
size: -
V: TRBV7-2
CDR3: CASSLNSGVYNYGYTF
DNA: TGTGCCAGCAGCTTAAATTCAGGGGTTTACAACTATGGCTACACCTTC

J: TRBJ1-2
D: -
size: -
V: TRBV30
CDR3: CARYRVVGDYGYTF
DNA: TGTGCCCGATACAGGGTAGTCGGCGACTATGGCTACACCTTC

J: TRBJ2-1
D: -
size: -
V: TRBV9
CDR3: CASTQQAFSSYNEQFF
DNA: TGTGCCAGCACCCAACAGGCTTTCAGCTCCTACAATGAGCAGTTCTTC

J: TRBJ2-2
D: TRBD2
size: -
V: TRBV4-1
CDR3: CASSQVIAGTANTGELFF
DNA: TGCGCCAGCAGCCAAGTGATAGCGGGGACTGCGAACACCGGGGAGCTGTTTTTT

J: TRBJ2-1
D: TRBD2
size: -
V: TRBV27
CDR3: CASRPGRGAGGGNEQFF
DNA: TGTGCCAGCCGTCCCGGGAGAGGAGCGGGGGGGGGTAATGAGCAGTTCTTC

J: TRBJ2-3
D: -
size: once
V: TRBV7-2
CDR3: CASSRSADTQYF
DNA: TGTGCCAGCAGCAGGAGTGCAGATACGCAGTATTTT

J: TRBJ1-1
D: TRBD1
size: -
V: TRBV10-3
CDR3: CAITRDRAGTEAFF
DNA: TGTGCCATCACTCGCGACAGGGCGGGCACTGAAGCTTTCTTT

J: TRBJ2-1
D: -
size: -
V: TRBV28
CDR3: CASSIEDEQFF
DNA: TGTGCCAGCAGCATAGAGGATGAGCAGTTCTTC

J: TRBJ1-4
D: -
size: -
V: TRBV11-2
CDR3: CASSLVANEKLFF
DNA: TGTGCCAGCAGCTTAGTAGCTAATGAAAAACTGTTTTTT

J: TRBJ1-1
D: TRBD1
size: once
V: TRBV2
CDR3: CASVGDRVGRGAFF
DNA: TGTGCCAGCGTCGGAGACAGGGTTGGCCGGGGAGCTTTCTTT

J: TRBJ2-1
D: -
size: -
V: TRBV3-1/TRBV3-2
CDR3: CASSPTIGTYNEQFF
DNA: TGTGCCAGCAGCCCCACTATTGGGACTTACAATGAGCAGTTCTTC

J: TRBJ1-1
D: -
size: -
V: TRBV5-1
CDR3: CASKIDSGRDTEAFF
DNA: TGCGCCAGCAAGATCGACAGTGGGAGGGACACTGAAGCTTTCTTT

J: TRBJ1-3
D: -
size: -
V: TRBV12-5
CDR3: CASAPRLAGNTIYF
DNA: TGTGCTAGTGCCCCCCGGTTGGCTGGAAACACCATATATTTT

J: TRBJ1-3
D: TRBD1
size: -
V: TRBV13
CDR3: CARRNRGSGNTIYF
DNA: TGTGCCAGACGTAACAGGGGGAGTGGAAACACCATATATTTT

J: TRBJ2-5
D: TRBD1
size: -
V: TRBV15
CDR3: CATSNQGDRGETQYF
DNA: TGTGCCACCAGCAACCAGGGGGATAGGGGAGAGACCCAGTACTTC

J: TRBJ2-3
D: TRBD1
size: -
V: TRBV7-2
CDR3: CASSQQGALVADTQYF
DNA: TGTGCCAGCAGCCAACAGGGGGCTCTGGTAGCGGATACGCAGTATTTT

J: TRBJ2-6
D: -
size: -
V: TRBV30
CDR3: CASSPAGANVLTF
DNA: TGTGCCTCGTCCCCAGCTGGGGCCAACGTCCTGACTTTC

J: TRBJ1-2
D: -
size: -
V: TRBV2
CDR3: CASILGADGYTF
DNA: -